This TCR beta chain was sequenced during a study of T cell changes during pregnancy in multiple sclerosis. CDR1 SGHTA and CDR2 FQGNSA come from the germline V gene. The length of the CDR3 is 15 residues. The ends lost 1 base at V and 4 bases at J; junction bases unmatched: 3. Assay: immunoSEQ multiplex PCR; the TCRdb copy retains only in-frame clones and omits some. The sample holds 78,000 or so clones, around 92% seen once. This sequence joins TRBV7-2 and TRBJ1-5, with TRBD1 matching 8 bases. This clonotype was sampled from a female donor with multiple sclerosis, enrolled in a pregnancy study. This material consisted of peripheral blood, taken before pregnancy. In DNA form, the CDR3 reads TGTGCCAGCAGCTTAGACAGGGGGGCTAATCAGCCCCAGCATTTT. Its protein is CASSLDRGANQPQHF.